These 27 T cell receptor beta chains originate from one sample sequenced in a study of CD8+ T cells in alopecia areata. Punch biopsies of lesional scalp, plus peripheral blood, were taken from alopecia areata patients. Isolated RNA was reverse transcribed into cDNA used as the sequencing template. The protocol was immunoSEQ multiplex PCR, while the TCRdb copy is restricted to in-frame clones and leaves out a portion. The sample lists about 11,000 clones; over 60% were seen once. The source material was skin. These receptors were obtained from a human donor with alopecia areata.

The chain couples TRBV6-5 to TRBJ1-6; 8 bases line up with TRBD1. CDR1 and CDR2 (germline): MNHEY, SVGAGI. The V and J ends lost 0 bases and 8 bases, in that order; junction bases with no gene match: 6. CDR3 length equals 16 residues. In DNA form, the CDR3 reads TGTGCCAGCAGTTACTCGAGAGACAGGGGTGATTCACCCCTCCACTTT. This translates into CASSYSRDRGDSPLHF.

V usage is TRBV4-1 and J usage is TRBJ2-5; the D is unclear. The J call may not be correct, given that the DNA end is closer to TRBJ2-7. The CDR3 runs to 17 residues. The germline V gene encodes CDR1 MGHRA and CDR2 YSYEKL. The CDR3 is CASSQGRNAESPYEQYF. The CDR3 DNA sequence: TGCGCCAGCAGCCAAGGCCGGAACGCCGAGTCCCCCTACGAGCAGTACTTC.

This rearrangement joins TRBV19 to TRBJ1-5; 7 nucleotides match TRBD1. V was clipped by 3 bases and J by 6 bases; unmatched bases: 8. The CDR3 runs to 15 residues. Germline CDR1 is LNHDA and CDR2 is SQIVND (reference sequence). The CDR3 nucleotides are TGTGCCAGTAGTATCCAAAGACAGGGAGGTCAGCCCCAGCATTTT. Its translation: CASSIQRQGGQPQHF.

The CDR3 loop is CAWSSSSYEQYF. CDR3 bases: TGTGCCTGGAGTTCTAGCTCCTACGAGCAGTACTTC. The J gene is TRBJ2-7, the V gene TRBV30, with D hard to call. The germline V gene encodes CDR1 GTSNPN and CDR2 SVGIG (reference sequence). The CDR3 spans 12 residues. With 2 bases removed from V and 0 bases from J, the gap between germline ends came to 5 bases.

The J gene is TRBJ2-7, the V gene TRBV7-4; 8 bases map to TRBD1. Germline values: CDR1 SGHVT, CDR2 SQSDAQ. The V gene end was trimmed by 4 bases and the J gene end by 4 bases; junction bases not matched to a gene: 12. The CDR3 runs 16 residues. The CDR3 protein is CASSSQNGQGPYEQYF. The CDR3, as DNA: TGTGCCAGCAGCTCACAAAACGGACAGGGCCCTTACGAGCAGTACTTC.

The J gene is TRBJ2-3, the V gene TRBV9; TRBD1 agrees at 9 bases. This CDR3 is built from 18 residues. Germline CDR1 reads SGDLS; CDR2 reads YYNGEE. V was pared by 4 bases and J by 4 bases, with 16 bases of the junction left unmatched. The CDR3 here is CASSHPRTGEGTADTQYF. The CDR3 nucleotides are TGTGCCAGCAGCCACCCCCGGACAGGGGAGGGGACCGCAGATACGCAGTATTTT.

The chain combines TRBV10-3 with TRBJ1-2, with a tentative D call TRBD1 (5 bases). In germline, CDR1 is ENHRY, CDR2 SYGVKD. The CDR3 spans 14 residues. The V end lost 2 bases, the J end lost 3 bases, and 10 bases lay between the germline ends. The CDR3 DNA follows: TGTGCCATCAGTGAGGAGGGGCTCGACTATGGCTACACCTTC. Its translation: CAISEEGLDYGYTF.

This chain joins TRBV6-6 and TRBJ2-3; 9 bases are shared with TRBD2. Per the germline V gene, CDR1 is MNHNY and CDR2 is SVGAGI (reference sequence). Trimming cost V 5 bases and J 1 base; bases outside gene matches: 7. This CDR3 has 16 residues. In DNA form, the CDR3 reads TGTGCCAGCAGTGCCCATTTAGCGGGGGGCACAGATACGCAGTATTTT. Protein: CASSAHLAGGTDTQYF.

The chain joins TRBV30 to TRBJ1-1; D is possibly TRBD1 (5 bases). Germline V CDR1 and CDR2: GTSNPN, SVGIG (reference sequence). Between the trimmed V and J ends, which lost 2 bases and 4 bases, there was a span of 11 bases. CDR3 length equals 13 residues. The CDR3, as DNA: TGTGCCTGGAGTCGGCAGGGTGGCACTGAAGCTTTCTTT. The encoded protein is CAWSRQGGTEAFF.

The chain carries TRBV7-9 and TRBJ2-7; TRBD1 agrees at 9 bases. The junction had 3 bases not matched to a gene; V was cut back by 2 bases and J by 1 base. This CDR3 region has 15 residues. Germline assignment: CDR1 SEHNR and CDR2 FQNEAQ (reference sequence). The CDR3 region is CASSLIGTGSYEQYF. CDR3 DNA sequence: TGTGCCAGCAGCTTAATCGGGACAGGGTCCTACGAGCAGTACTTC.

This clone has more than one count but fewer than ten. This rearrangement joins TRBV4-1 to TRBJ2-5; possibly TRBD2 for D (6 bases). The CDR3 totals 16 residues. CDR1 MGHRA and CDR2 YSYEKL come from the germline V gene. With 4 bases removed from V and 4 bases from J, the gap between germline ends came to 19 bases. The CDR3 loop reads CASSRGLLGTPETQYF. CDR3 nucleotides: TGCGCCAGCAGCCGAGGACTCCTGGGGACTCCAGAGACCCAGTACTTC.

The V call is TRBV7-9, the J call TRBJ2-6, with 7 nucleotides matching TRBD1. Germline loops: CDR1 SEHNR, CDR2 FQNEAQ (reference sequence). V was pared by 5 bases and J by 3 bases, with 1 base of the junction left unmatched. The CDR3 spans 14 residues. The chain's CDR3 is CASSDRVGANVLTF. In nucleotides, the CDR3 is TGTGCCAGCAGCGACAGGGTTGGGGCCAACGTCCTGACTTTC.

This clone showed up just once. This chain connects TRBV20-1 to TRBJ2-1; 8 nucleotides match TRBD2. This CDR3 contains 11 residues. CDR1 DFQATT and CDR2 SNEGSKA come from the germline V gene (reference sequence). With 5 bases clipped from V and 12 bases from J, the junction kept 6 bases outside the gene matches. CDR3 nucleotides: TGCAGTGCTGCACCGGGACTAGGGCAGTTCTTC. It specifies CSAAPGLGQFF.

This rearrangement joins TRBV7-9 to TRBJ2-7; D unresolved. Trimming took off 2 bases at V and 4 bases at J, with 9 bases between the two ends. The CDR3 is 13 residues long. Germline CDR1 reads SEHNR; CDR2 reads FQNEAQ (reference sequence). The CDR3 here is CASSLWSDYEQYF. CDR3 coding DNA: TGTGCCAGCAGCTTATGGTCCGATTACGAGCAGTACTTC. The full variable domain, with the rest looked up from reference TRBV7-9 and TRBJ2-7, is DTGVSQNPRHKITKRGQNVTFRCDPISEHNRLYWYRQTLGQGPEFLTYFQNEAQLEKSRLLSDRFSAERPKGSFSTLEIQRTEQGDSAMYLCASSLWSDYEQYFGPGTRLTVT.

This clone was seen only a few times. V usage is TRBV29-1 and J usage is TRBJ1-1; TRBD1 might be the D (5 bases). From germline, CDR1 is SQVTM and CDR2 ANQGSEA. The CDR3 has 12 residues. Deletions cut 7 bases from V and 1 base from J, with 10 bases between. CDR3 sequence reads: CSAGPRNTEAFF. CDR3 coding DNA: TGCAGCGCGGGACCGAGGAACACTGAAGCTTTCTTT.

The V call is TRBV6-5, the J call TRBJ1-1, with D unclear. Trimming cost V 8 bases and J 3 bases, with 16 bases left between them. The CDR3 length is 14 residues. Looked up from germline, CDR1 is MNHEY and CDR2 is SVGAGI. The CDR3 here is CASRSPGRYTEAFF. DNA of the CDR3: TGTGCCAGCCGATCACCGGGGAGATACACTGAAGCTTTCTTT.

The chain recombines TRBV7-2 with TRBJ2-3; a possible D gene is TRBD1 (6 bases). Trimming removed 0 bases at V and 1 base at J, with 11 bases between. The germline V gene has CDR1 SGHTA and CDR2 FQGNSA. There are 16 residues in the CDR3. The CDR3, as DNA: TGTGCCAGCAGCTTAGCGCAGGCAGGGGGCACAGATACGCAGTATTTT. Protein product: CASSLAQAGGTDTQYF. The full variable domain, rest sourced from reference TRBV7-2 and TRBJ2-3, is GAGVSQSPSNKVTEKGKDVELRCDPISGHTALYWYRQSLGQGLEFLIYFQGNSAPDKSGLPSDRFSAERTGGSVSTLTIQRTQQEDSAVYLCASSLAQAGGTDTQYFGPGTRLTVL.

The rearrangement links TRBV7-9 to TRBJ2-3, with 8 positions matching TRBD1. The CDR3 runs to 15 residues. Germline CDR1 is SEHNR and CDR2 is FQNEAQ (reference sequence). V gave up 4 bases and J gave up 0 bases; unmatched junction bases: 3. The CDR3 DNA reads as TGTGCCAGCAGCTGGACAGGGACTAGCACAGATACGCAGTATTTT. Translation gives CASSWTGTSTDTQYF.

The chain is built from TRBV19 and TRBJ2-3; D unresolved. V lost 3 bases and J 2 bases, leaving 9 bases between the germline ends. Germline CDR1 reads LNHDA; CDR2 reads SQIVND (reference sequence). The CDR3 sequence is 14 residues long. In nucleotides, the CDR3 is TGTGCCAGTAGTATGAAACACTCCACAGATACGCAGTATTTT. This translates into CASSMKHSTDTQYF.

This sequence joins TRBV21-1 and TRBJ1-3. TRBV21-1 is marked as a pseudogene. The CDR3 length is 17 residues. The CDR3 nucleotides are TGTGCCAGCAGACGTTCGTTAGCTACAACCGCACGAAACACCATATATTTT. It translates to CASRRSLATTARNTIYF.

The rearrangement links TRBV27 to TRBJ2-1; D possibly uses TRBD1 or TRBD2 (6 bases each). This CDR3 contains 14 residues. The germline V gene has CDR1 MNHEY and CDR2 SMNVEV (reference sequence). V lost 6 bases, J lost 12 bases, and 21 bases lay in between. The CDR3 loop reads CASRQQGAHGGQFF. The CDR3 DNA reads as TGTGCCAGCAGACAACAGGGTGCCCACGGGGGGCAGTTCTTC.

The chain carries TRBV27 and TRBJ1-1; D gene unclear. The V end was cut by 5 bases, the J end by 8 bases, with 15 bases between. CDR1 and CDR2 from the germline V gene are MNHEY and SMNVEV (reference sequence). The CDR3 covers 13 residues. The CDR3: CASSREVQSEAFF. CDR3 nucleotide sequence: TGTGCCAGCAGTCGGGAGGTACAATCCGAAGCTTTCTTT.

Notes on this clone: A far larger clone is a single base away, which makes a read error likely. Different DNA sequences within this sample yield the same CDR3. The chain links TRBV6-6 to TRBJ1-1; D ambiguous. Germline values: CDR1 MNHNY, CDR2 SVGAGI (reference sequence). The length of the CDR3 is 14 residues. Trimming stripped 7 bases from V and 4 bases from J, with 16 bases between. Here the CDR3 reads CASTIRGAGTEAFF. The DNA of the CDR3 is TGTGCCAGCACCATCCGGGGTGCCGGCACTGAAGCTTTCTTT.

The sample holds a few counts of this clone. V and J are TRBV7-9 and TRBJ1-2; D is perhaps TRBD1 (5 bases). Germline CDR1 is SEHNR and CDR2 is FQNEAQ (reference sequence). The CDR3 extends over 14 amino acids. The germline V and J ends were trimmed by 2 bases and 4 bases, with 11 bases remaining between them. The CDR3 region is CASSLPGAVYGYTF. CDR3 bases: TGTGCCAGCAGCTTACCCGGGGCGGTCTATGGCTACACCTTC. Full variable domain (missing parts from reference TRBV7-9 and TRBJ1-2): DTGVSQNPRHKITKRGQNVTFRCDPISEHNRLYWYRQTLGQGPEFLTYFQNEAQLEKSRLLSDRFSAERPKGSFSTLEIQRTEQGDSAMYLCASSLPGAVYGYTFGSGTRLTVV.

This chain joins TRBV6-1 and TRBJ1-1, with TRBD1 as a possible D gene (6 bases). Germline V gives CDR1 MNHNS, CDR2 SASEGT. This CDR3 is built from 14 residues. Trimming removed 7 bases from V and 1 base from J, with 13 bases in between. DNA for the CDR3: TGTGCCAGCACCGTACAGGGTTCGAACACTGAAGCTTTCTTT. Translating gives CASTVQGSNTEAFF.

As for this clone: A junction boundary mismatches the germline segment, possibly from a read error. The J gene is TRBJ2-6, the V gene TRBV7-7; the D is unclear. This CDR3 is built from 14 residues. Germline CDR1 is SSHAT and CDR2 is FNYEAQ (reference sequence). The CDR3 sequence is CASSLATGANVLTF. DNA of the CDR3: TGTGCTAGCAGCTTGGCTACTGGGGCCAACGTCCTGACTTTC.

This clone has only a few counts. V is TRBV2 and J is TRBJ2-3, with no clear D. This CDR3 comprises 14 residues. CDR1 is SNHLY, CDR2 FYNNEI, per germline. Trimming took off 6 bases at V and 0 bases at J, with 10 bases between the two ends. CDR3: CASRRPGSTDTQYF. Here the CDR3 DNA reads TGTGCCAGCAGGCGCCCCGGAAGCACAGATACGCAGTATTTT.